The present T cell receptor (beta chain) was sequenced within a study of beta chain features in type 1 diabetes. Isolated RNA was reverse transcribed in full, so expressed TCRB transcripts were sequenced. Clones were sequenced by immunoSEQ multiplex PCR, and TCRdb holds only the in-frame ones, with some missing. This sample has approximately 150,000 clones, with more than 60% found just once. Findings and caveats of the study: PCR might preferentially amplify shorter templates, equally in patients and controls. A closer apparent resemblance between naive, central memory and Treg TCRB repertoires was seen in patients than in healthy donors. Moderate but significant shortening of TCRB CDR3s was recorded in all four CD4+ subsets from Type 1 diabetes patients.

Regarding this clone: Antigen unknown.

CDR3 size: 13 residues. V was trimmed by 3 bases and J by 3 bases, leaving 12 bases between them. From germline, CDR1 is GTSNPN and CDR2 SVGIG (reference sequence). The J gene is TRBJ2-7, the V gene TRBV30; maybe TRBD1 (5 bases). The sample consisted of naive CD4+ T cells from blood. The TCR comes from a man aged 25-45 years with type 1 diabetes. The CDR3 protein is CAWRQDSFYEQYF. In DNA form, the CDR3 reads TGTGCCTGGAGGCAAGACAGTTTCTACGAGCAGTACTTC.